What follows describes a single TCR beta chain. This clonotype showed up many times. Its cognate antigen has yet to be identified. One base away there is no much larger clone; base qualities are not given. Data came from an Illumina HiSeq 2500. Quantitative 5'-RACE with molecular barcodes was used to prepare TCR beta libraries. For the original study's pipeline: Disease-linked TCR variants were identified with a new computational method built on a probabilistic model of VDJ rearrangement. Using fastp trimming at Q25 and MiXCR clonotype assembly, TCRdb reanalyzed the public sequencing data and kept in-frame beta chains. For every CDR3 protein sequence, its rows merge into one entry that carries the most common genes and DNA. The V and J calls shown here were made by TCRdb, not taken from the authors' results. The sample table contains 150,000 to 200,000 distinct CDR3 sequences; only one count was recorded for 18% of them. 3.5% to 5% of the sample comes from the top ten.

The data derive from a study of CD8 T cells in ankylosing spondylitis (dated by TCRdb to 2015 to 2018). Study-level background: T cell receptor beta repertoires were profiled in healthy donors and ankylosing spondylitis patients so that disease-linked TCR variants could be found. In total, the full study cohort was made up of 110 or so healthy donors and 25 or so ankylosing spondylitis patients. Peripheral blood was sampled, and synovial fluid was also collected from ankylosing spondylitis patients.

Paper-wide results and their limitations: Some of the motif variants had been reported before in the synovial fluid and blood of reactive arthritis patients, a finding that suggests common disease-initiation mechanisms. A TCR beta motif made up of about eight highly homologous amino acid variants appeared to be characteristic of blood from ankylosing spondylitis patients. A CD8+ phenotype was shown by the disease-linked clones, which were found at relatively low frequencies in peripheral blood. The disease-linked clones were reported as significantly enriched in matched synovial fluid samples from ankylosing spondylitis patients.

The CDR3, cysteine through phenylalanine, is 12 amino acids long. Of the read, only the CDR3 DNA is kept; its 36 bases are in frame from base 1. The germline ends are 7 bases apart after V is trimmed by 2 bases and J by 7 bases. According to the germline V gene, CDR1 reads KGHDR and CDR2 reads SFDVKD. The chain links TRBV24-1 with TRBJ2-5, with the identity of the D gene unclear. This sequence was found in a male donor aged 5-30 years with ankylosing spondylitis or in good health (not recorded which). Donor details come from another sample of the same person, matched by shared clones. The sample comprised blood, either unsorted or a sorted T cell fraction (not recorded which). The nucleotide sequence is TGTGCCACCAGTGATTGGGGTCGGACCCAGTACTTC. This encodes CATSDWGRTQYF.